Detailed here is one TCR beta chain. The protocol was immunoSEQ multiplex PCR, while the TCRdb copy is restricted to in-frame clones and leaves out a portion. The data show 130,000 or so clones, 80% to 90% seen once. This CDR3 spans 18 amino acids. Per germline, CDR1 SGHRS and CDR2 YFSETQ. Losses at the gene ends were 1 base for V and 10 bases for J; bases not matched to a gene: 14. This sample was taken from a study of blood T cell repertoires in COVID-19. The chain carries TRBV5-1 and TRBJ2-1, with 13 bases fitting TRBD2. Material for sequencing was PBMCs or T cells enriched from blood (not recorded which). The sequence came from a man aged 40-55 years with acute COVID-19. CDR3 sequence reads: CASSLHNRGTSGIREQFF. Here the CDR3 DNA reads TGCGCCAGCAGCTTGCACAACCGCGGGACTAGCGGGATCAGGGAGCAGTTCTTC. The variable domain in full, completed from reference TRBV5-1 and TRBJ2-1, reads KAGVTQTPRYLIKTRGQQVTLSCSPISGHRSVSWYQQTPGQGLQFLFEYFSETQRNKGNFPGRFSGRQFSNSRSEMNVSTLELGDSALYLCASSLHNRGTSGIREQFFGPGTRLTVL.